The clone carrying this TCR beta chain was found many times. No antigen is known for it. The data were taken from a study of neurological immune-mediated disorders. General study results and limits: As far as clinical or MRI features were concerned, none was associated with the multiple sclerosis repertoire cluster. According to phylogenetic grouping, one related-CDR3 cluster, a possible signature, contained the repertoires of 18 of 34 multiple sclerosis patients.

The making of cDNA relied on 5'RACE with 10-nucleotide random UMIs. TCRdb re-analysed the 5' RACE reads in MiXCR, keeping a single row per CDR3 protein. The table has about 55,000 distinct CDR3 sequences, about 4.2% seen once. The V gene lost 4 bases and the J gene lost 3 bases, with 9 bases spanning the gap. This CDR3 region has 13 residues. The germline CDR1 and CDR2 sequences are SGHDN and FVKESK. The unsorted libraries were made from 2 million PBMCs kept at -80 C. The sequenced sample was PBMCs. The chain employs TRBV14 and TRBJ1-1; D remains unclear. The origin of this receptor is a man aged 45-60 years with multiple sclerosis. This CDR3 is CASSPSGYTEAFF. In DNA, the CDR3 is TGTGCCAGCAGCCCCTCGGGGTACACTGAAGCTTTCTTT.